This T cell receptor beta chain was retrieved from a study of control samples from healthy donors and cancer patients. V was clipped by 0 bases and J by 3 bases, with 8 bases between them. CDR1 MNHNY and CDR2 SVGAGI come from the germline V gene (reference sequence). The CDR3 has 14 residues. The repertoire was sequenced with immunoSEQ multiplex PCR; TCRdb's copy has only in-frame clones and lacks some. The sample lists over 150,000 clones; approximately 94% were seen once. Sample: blood. The sequence derives from a young woman in good health. The chain is built from TRBV6-6 and TRBJ1-1; D uncertain. CDR3 nucleotides: TGTGCCAGCAGTTACTCCCCCGGTGACACTGAAGCTTTCTTT. Protein sequence: CASSYSPGDTEAFF.